Each of the 19 T cell receptor beta chains below was sequenced from the same sample in a study of CD8 T cells in Susac syndrome (dated by TCRdb to about 2019). Library preparation employed the immunoSEQ multiplex PCR assay. RNA was extracted using the RNeasy kit, and about 0.5 to 1 ug of the RNA was reverse transcribed with random hexamers. The public sequencing data were trimmed at Q25 with fastp and processed into clonotypes with MiXCR by TCRdb, which kept only in-frame beta chains. Rows are combined by CDR3 protein, so each entry shows the most common genes and DNA. The table for this sample lists fewer than 95,000 distinct CDR3 sequences; 90% to 97% of them were counted only once. More than 0.5% of the sample goes to the ten largest clones. Material: CD8+ T cells from PBMCs. Every receptor here comes from a human donor with Susac syndrome.

The chain is built from TRBV5-4 and TRBJ2-3; D might be TRBD2 (6 bases). Trimming pared 4 bases from V and 0 bases from J, leaving 9 bases between. Germline lookup yields CDR1 SGHNT and CDR2 YYREEE (reference sequence). The CDR3 is 14 amino acids. The CDR3 bases are TGTGCCAGCAGCCTGGGACTTAGCACAGATACGCAGTATTTT. Translation gives CASSLGLSTDTQYF.

V is TRBV27 and J is TRBJ1-1; no clear D. Germline V gives CDR1 MNHEY, CDR2 SMNVEV (reference sequence). CDR3 size: 10 residues. Deletions cut 8 bases from V and 6 bases from J, with 7 bases between. The DNA of the CDR3 is TGTGCCAGCGGATCCCCTGAAGCTTTCTTT. Protein: CASGSPEAFF.

This clonotype was seen only once. V is TRBV27 and J is TRBJ2-4; 8 bases match TRBD1. The CDR3 extends over 17 amino acids. The germline V gene has CDR1 MNHEY and CDR2 SMNVEV (reference sequence). Unmatched junction bases numbered 8, after V lost 4 bases and J lost 0 bases. In DNA, the CDR3 is TGTGCCAGCAGTTCTGGACAGGGCCGAGTAGCCAAAAACATTCAGTACTTC. It specifies CASSSGQGRVAKNIQYF.

This rearrangement joins TRBV3-1 to TRBJ2-7; D could derive from TRBD1 or TRBD2 (5 bases each). The ends were cut back, 4 bases at V and 7 bases at J, with 20 bases in the middle. This CDR3 spans 15 amino acids. The germline V gene has CDR1 LGHDT and CDR2 YNNKEL (reference sequence). The CDR3 region is CASSRRSGTAVEQYF. CDR3 nucleotide sequence: TGTGCCAGCAGCCGAAGATCCGGGACGGCGGTAGAGCAGTACTTC.

This clonotype showed up just once. The chain is built from TRBV18 and TRBJ1-1; D remains ambiguous. CDR1 KGHSH and CDR2 LQKENI come from the germline V gene. V was pared by 2 bases and J by 10 bases, with 11 bases between. There are 12 residues in the CDR3. The DNA for the CDR3 is TGTGCCAGCTCACCATCGCGGGTCGGAGCTTTCTTT. This encodes CASSPSRVGAFF.

This chain's CDR3 is CSGRNRDRYNEQFF. DNA for the CDR3: TGCAGCGGACGAAACAGGGATAGGTACAATGAGCAGTTCTTC. The J gene is TRBJ2-1, the V gene TRBV29-1, with D maybe TRBD1 (6 bases). The CDR3 totals 14 residues. The V end lost 7 bases, the J end lost 4 bases, and 17 bases lay between the germline ends. Germline V lookup: CDR1 SQVTM, CDR2 ANQGSEA.

The rearrangement links TRBV12-3 or TRBV12-4 to TRBJ1-5; tentative D call: TRBD1 (5 bases). The CDR3 has 14 amino acids. V lost 3 bases to trimming and J lost 8 bases, with 14 bases between them. This CDR3 is CASSLGGSLEPQHF. CDR3 bases: TGTGCCAGCAGTTTGGGGGGATCTCTTGAGCCCCAGCATTTT.

The genes are TRBV20-1 and TRBJ2-3, with 12 bases identical to TRBD1. V shed 5 bases, J shed 5 bases, and the junction held 5 bases outside the gene matches. There are 14 residues in the CDR3. Germline V lookup: CDR1 DFQATT, CDR2 SNEGSKA (reference sequence). CDR3 sequence reads: CSAWGQGAGDTQYF. The CDR3 nucleotides are TGCAGTGCTTGGGGACAGGGGGCAGGAGATACGCAGTATTTT.

The CDR3 is CASRPGHLNTEAFF. The CDR3 nucleotides are TGTGCCAGTAGGCCGGGACATCTGAACACTGAAGCTTTCTTT. This chain connects TRBV19 to TRBJ1-1, with D tentatively TRBD1 (6 bases). Germline V lookup: CDR1 LNHDA, CDR2 SQIVND (reference sequence). This CDR3 spans 14 amino acids. The V gene lost 6 bases and the J gene lost 0 bases, with 11 bases spanning the gap. Together with reference TRBV19 and TRBJ1-1, the CDR3 gives the full variable domain: DGGITQSPKYLFRKEGQNVTLSCEQNLNHDAMYWYRQDPGQGLRLIYYSQIVNDFQKGDIAEGYSVSREKKESFPLTVTSAQKNPTAFYLCASRPGHLNTEAFFGQGTRLTVV.

The V call is TRBV7-2, the J call TRBJ2-5, with D perhaps matching TRBD2 (6 bases). V was trimmed by 5 bases and J by 1 base, leaving 14 bases between them. Per the germline V gene, CDR1 is SGHTA and CDR2 is FQGNSA. There are 15 residues in the CDR3. CDR3 DNA: TGTGCCAGCAGCCCCCAAACCGGGGGCCAAGAGACCCAGTACTTC. Protein: CASSPQTGGQETQYF.

This chain uses TRBV5-6 with TRBJ2-5; D assignment may be TRBD1 or TRBD2 (6 bases each). Per germline, CDR1 SGHDT and CDR2 YYEEEE. This CDR3 region has 15 residues. V gave up 6 bases and J gave up 1 base, with 16 bases separating them. CDR3 protein: CASTTWGAAQETQYF. As DNA, the CDR3 is TGTGCCAGCACCACTTGGGGGGCAGCCCAAGAGACCCAGTACTTC.

CDR3 loop: CAIKEGQGDSHEQYF. DNA for the CDR3: TGTGCCATCAAGGAGGGACAGGGTGATTCCCACGAGCAGTACTTC. The chain has TRBV10-3 and TRBJ2-7; 9 positions match TRBD1. Germline V CDR1 and CDR2: ENHRY, SYGVKD. The CDR3 length is 15 residues. Trimming cost V 7 bases and J 5 bases; bases outside gene matches: 12.

The chain joins TRBV29-1 to TRBJ1-2, with TRBD1 matching 7 bases. With 4 bases clipped from V and 2 bases from J, the junction kept 10 bases outside the gene matches. CDR3 length equals 15 residues. Germline values: CDR1 SQVTM, CDR2 ANQGSEA. CDR3 in DNA: TGCAGCGTTGTCCCACAGGGGTTATCCAACTATGGCTACACCTTC. Translated, it gives CSVVPQGLSNYGYTF.

J is TRBJ1-5 and V is TRBV6-6, with a weak D call TRBD1 (5 bases). The V gene's germline CDR1 is MNHNY and CDR2 SVGAGI (reference sequence). Between the trimmed V and J ends, which lost 8 bases and 1 base, there was a span of 15 bases. The CDR3 covers 15 residues. CDR3 coding DNA: TGTGCCAGCGATAAGTTAGCAGGGAGCAATCAGCCCCAGCATTTT. Translation: CASDKLAGSNQPQHF.

CDR3 bases: TGTGCCAGCAGAGAGGGGGGGTTGATCTCTGGGGCCAACGTCCTGACTTTC. This sequence encodes CASREGGLISGANVLTF. The chain couples TRBV25-1 to TRBJ2-6, with a weak D call TRBD2 (7 bases). Trimming took 6 bases from V and 0 from J, leaving 15 bases between them. CDR1 is MGHDK, CDR2 SYGVNS, per germline. CDR3 length: 17 residues.

CDR3 bases: TGTGCCTGGAGTGTAGGGGGGGGGACCTACGAGCAGTACTTC. It specifies CAWSVGGGTYEQYF. The chain joins TRBV30 to TRBJ2-7; perhaps TRBD2 as D (7 bases). V lost 0 bases and J 2 bases, leaving 11 bases between the germline ends. This CDR3 has 14 amino acids. Germline-derived CDR1 and CDR2 are GTSNPN and SVGIG (reference sequence).

CDR3 sequence (DNA): TGTGCCAGCAGCCAGCGGGGGGCCGTATGGAATGAGCAGTTCTTC. The encoded protein is CASSQRGAVWNEQFF. J is TRBJ2-1 and V is TRBV7-2; 9 nucleotides line up with TRBD2. Germline V gene data show CDR1 as SGHTA and CDR2 as FQGNSA. This CDR3 spans 15 amino acids. V lost 5 bases and J lost 7; bases outside the gene matches: 9.

The rearrangement joins TRBV12-3 or TRBV12-4 to TRBJ2-1; 9 positions match TRBD1. J was trimmed by 1 base and V by 4 bases; bases with no gene match: 2. The CDR3 has 15 residues. The CDR3 DNA is TGTGCCAGCAGTTCAGACAGGGGGTCCTACAATGAGCAGTTCTTC. This encodes CASSSDRGSYNEQFF.

J is TRBJ2-5 and V is TRBV12-3 or TRBV12-4; D is unclear. The CDR3 has 12 amino acids. Trimming took off 7 bases at V and 5 bases at J, with 11 bases between the two ends. Written as DNA, the CDR3 is TGTGCCAGCACCGTGGCCCTGGAGACCCAGTACTTC. Its translation is CASTVALETQYF.